This T cell receptor beta chain was captured in a study of HIV-infected patients and healthy controls. The CDR3 runs 14 residues. J gave up 4 bases and V 4 bases, and 9 bases lay outside the gene matches. Germline-derived CDR1 and CDR2 are DFQATT and SNEGSKA (reference sequence). One entry per CDR3 protein results from TCRdb running MiXCR on the 5' RACE reads. Here the sample spans approximately 67,000 distinct CDR3 sequences, less than 20% being singletons. The sequence was obtained from a human donor in good health. The specimen sequenced was CD4+ T cells from blood. The rearrangement joins TRBV20-1 to TRBJ2-5; 7 bases line up with TRBD2. In nucleotides, the CDR3 is TGCAGTGCTACGAAGCGGGAAGTGGTAGAGACCCAGTACTTC. Translated: CSATKREVVETQYF.